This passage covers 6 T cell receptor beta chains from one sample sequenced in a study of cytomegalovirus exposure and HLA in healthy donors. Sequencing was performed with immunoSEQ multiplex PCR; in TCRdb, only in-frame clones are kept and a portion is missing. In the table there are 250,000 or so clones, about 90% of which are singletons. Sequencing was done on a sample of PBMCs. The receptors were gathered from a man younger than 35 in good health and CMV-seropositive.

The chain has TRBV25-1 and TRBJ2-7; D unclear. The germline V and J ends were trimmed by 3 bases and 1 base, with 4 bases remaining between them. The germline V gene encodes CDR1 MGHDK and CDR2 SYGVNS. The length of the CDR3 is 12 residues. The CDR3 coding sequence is TGTGCCAGCAGTGAGGGATCCTACGAGCAGTACTTC. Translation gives CASSEGSYEQYF.

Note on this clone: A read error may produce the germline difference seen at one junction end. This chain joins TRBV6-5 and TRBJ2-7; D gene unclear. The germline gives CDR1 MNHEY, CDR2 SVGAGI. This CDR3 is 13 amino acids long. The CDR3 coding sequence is TGTGCCAGCAGTAAGCCCTCCTCCCACGAGCAGTACTTC. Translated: CASSKPSSHEQYF.

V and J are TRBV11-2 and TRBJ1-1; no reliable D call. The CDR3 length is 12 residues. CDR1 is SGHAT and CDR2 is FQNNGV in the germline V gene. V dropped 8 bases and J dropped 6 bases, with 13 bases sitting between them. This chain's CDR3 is CASLGVGSEAFF. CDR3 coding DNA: TGTGCCAGCCTCGGGGTCGGGTCTGAAGCTTTCTTT.

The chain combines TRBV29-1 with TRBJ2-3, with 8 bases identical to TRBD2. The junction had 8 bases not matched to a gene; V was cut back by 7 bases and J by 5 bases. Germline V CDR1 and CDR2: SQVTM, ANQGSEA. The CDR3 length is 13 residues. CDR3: CSGGREGVDTQYF. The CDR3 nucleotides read TGCAGCGGTGGCCGGGAGGGCGTAGATACGCAGTATTTT.

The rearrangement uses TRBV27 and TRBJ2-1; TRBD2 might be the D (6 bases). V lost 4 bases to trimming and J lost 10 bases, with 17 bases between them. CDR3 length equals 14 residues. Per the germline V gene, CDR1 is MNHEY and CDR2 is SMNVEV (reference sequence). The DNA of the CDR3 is TGTGCCAGCAGTTCCTTTCTCGGGGGATACGAGCAGTTCTTC. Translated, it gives CASSSFLGGYEQFF.

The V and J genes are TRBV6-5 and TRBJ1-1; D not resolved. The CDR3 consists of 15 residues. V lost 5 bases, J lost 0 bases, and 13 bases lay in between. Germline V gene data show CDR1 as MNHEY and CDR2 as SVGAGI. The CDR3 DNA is TGTGCCAGCAGTCCGCCAAAAGGAATGAACACTGAAGCTTTCTTT. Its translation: CASSPPKGMNTEAFF.